This T cell receptor (beta chain) was recorded in a study of shared clonotypes between healthy human individuals. The naive CD8 population came from CD45RO-negative cells selected for CCR7, without terminally differentiated effector memory CD45RA+ cells. As regards this clone: Antigen specificity is unknown. Other DNA sequences in this sample translate to the same CDR3.

Trimming removed 0 bases from V and 3 bases from J, with 7 bases in between. Germline values: CDR1 SGDLS, CDR2 YYNGEE. This CDR3 region has 14 residues. Some clones are missing from TCRdb's copy, which holds only in-frame ones; the method was immunoSEQ multiplex PCR. The sample records about 650,000 clones, nearly 97% being singletons. General study results and limits: Four donors shared about 5% of their naive CD4 clonotypes. Clonotype sharing across donors was expected to vary with sequencing depth.

The specimen sequenced was naive CD8+ T cells sorted from blood. The V call is TRBV9, the J call TRBJ1-3; D is ambiguous. The TCR originated in a woman aged 25 to 39 in good health. The CDR3 sequence is CASSVAGGGNTIYF. The CDR3 DNA reads TGTGCCAGCAGCGTAGCCGGCGGTGGAAACACCATATATTTT. Drawing the rest from reference TRBV9 and TRBJ1-3, the complete variable domain is DSGVTQTPKHLITATGQRVTLRCSPRSGDLSVYWYQQSLDQGLQFLIQYYNGEERAKGNILERFSAQQFPDLHSELNLSSLELGDSALYFCASSVAGGGNTIYFGEGSWLTVV.